Shown below are 13 T cell receptor beta chains from a single sample sequenced in a study of blood T cell repertoires in COVID-19. Measured with immunoSEQ multiplex PCR; TCRdb has only the in-frame clones, and not every one. There are fewer than 250,000 clones in the sample; 88% occur only once, and 3% to 4% lies in the top ten. Material for sequencing was PBMCs or T cells enriched from blood (not recorded which). These receptors originate from a woman between 25 and 40 years old who had been exposed to COVID-19.

This chain connects TRBV12-3 or TRBV12-4 to TRBJ1-5, with 8 bases aligning to TRBD1. V lost 5 bases and J lost 6; bases outside the gene matches: 3. The CDR3 runs 13 residues. CDR3: CASSDRGRQPQHF. The CDR3 DNA follows: TGTGCCAGCAGTGACAGGGGACGTCAGCCCCAGCATTTT.

The CDR3 DNA reads as TGTGCCAGCAGCTTAGGGCCGTTGAACACCGGGGAGCTGTTTTTT. Protein sequence: CASSLGPLNTGELFF. The rearrangement links TRBV7-9 to TRBJ2-2, with no clear D. This CDR3 contains 15 residues. Germline loops: CDR1 SEHNR, CDR2 FQNEAQ (reference sequence). The V end was cut by 1 base, the J end by 1 base, with 7 bases between.

The V and J genes are TRBV10-3 and TRBJ2-1; no reliable D call. Trimming removed 10 bases at V and 9 bases at J, with 10 bases between. Germline values: CDR1 ENHRY, CDR2 SYGVKD. CDR3 length equals 10 residues. The CDR3 DNA is TGTGCCACTTTCTTGCGTGAGCAGTTCTTC. Amino acid sequence: CATFLREQFF.

V is TRBV11-1 and J is TRBJ1-5; maybe TRBD1 (6 bases). The CDR3 consists of 15 residues. CDR1 SGHAT and CDR2 FQDESV come from the germline V gene (reference sequence). The V end lost 2 bases, the J end lost 3 bases, and 11 bases lay between the germline ends. CDR3 DNA: TGTGCCAGCAGCTTAAACGGACAGCTCAATCAGCCCCAGCATTTT. Amino acids: CASSLNGQLNQPQHF. Together with reference TRBV11-1 and TRBJ1-5, the CDR3 gives the full variable domain: EAEVAQSPRYKITEKSQAVAFWCDPISGHATLYWYRQILGQGPELLVQFQDESVVDDSQLPKDRFSAERLKGVDSTLKIQPAELGDSAMYLCASSLNGQLNQPQHFGDGTRLSIL.

The chain combines TRBV12-3 or TRBV12-4 with TRBJ2-1, with 8 bases matching TRBD1. The CDR3 loop spans 13 amino acids. Trimming cost V 6 bases and J 7 bases; bases outside gene matches: 5. This CDR3 reads CASSGQGRNEQFF. CDR3 sequence (DNA): TGTGCCAGCAGCGGACAGGGTAGAAATGAGCAGTTCTTC.

The J gene is TRBJ2-7, the V gene TRBV5-8; TRBD2 matches 7 bases. The CDR3 is 14 residues long. Germline loops: CDR1 SGHTS, CDR2 YDEGEE. V lost 2 bases to trimming and J lost 4 bases; unmatched junction nucleotides: 6. This chain's CDR3 is CASSFSGRRYEQYF. CDR3 DNA: TGTGCCAGCAGCTTTAGCGGGCGTAGGTACGAGCAGTACTTC.

This clone has only one observation. The chain joins TRBV10-3 to TRBJ2-3; D is perhaps TRBD2 (5 bases). The V end lost 4 bases, the J end lost 0 bases, and 8 bases lay between the germline ends. CDR1 and CDR2 from the germline V gene are ENHRY and SYGVKD. CDR3 length equals 14 residues. This CDR3 is CAISAGTSTDTQYF. The DNA for the CDR3 is TGTGCCATCAGTGCGGGAACTAGCACAGATACGCAGTATTTT.

The J gene is TRBJ1-2, the V gene TRBV18, with D unclear. V was cut by 3 bases and J by 8 bases, with 10 bases left in between. CDR1 and CDR2 (germline): KGHSH, LQKENI. The CDR3 is made up of 12 amino acids. CDR3 residues: CASSPQVVGYTF. The CDR3 region has the DNA TGTGCCAGCTCACCCCAGGTTGTAGGCTACACCTTC.

The V and J genes are TRBV19 and TRBJ1-5; TRBD1 matches at 7 bases. The germline V gene has CDR1 LNHDA and CDR2 SQIVND (reference sequence). Unmatched junction bases numbered 6, after V lost 5 bases and J lost 5 bases. CDR3 length equals 14 residues. The CDR3 here is CASSETGQYQPQHF. The CDR3 region has the DNA TGTGCCAGTAGTGAAACGGGACAGTATCAGCCCCAGCATTTT. The variable domain in full, with the rest retrieved from reference TRBV19 and TRBJ1-5, is DGGITQSPKYLFRKEGQNVTLSCEQNLNHDAMYWYRQDPGQGLRLIYYSQIVNDFQKGDIAEGYSVSREKKESFPLTVTSAQKNPTAFYLCASSETGQYQPQHFGDGTRLSIL.

The V call is TRBV11-1, the J call TRBJ1-6; no firm D call. CDR3 length: 13 residues. The germline V gene encodes CDR1 SGHAT and CDR2 FQDESV (reference sequence). With 5 bases removed from V and 10 bases from J, the gap between germline ends came to 12 bases. CDR3 in DNA: TGTGCCAGCAGCAGATCCAGAGGGTCACCCCTCCACTTT. It specifies CASSRSRGSPLHF.

The CDR3 here is CASSQRRNTEAFF. DNA for the CDR3: TGCGCCAGCAGCCAGCGAAGGAACACTGAAGCTTTCTTT. The V gene is TRBV5-1, the J gene TRBJ1-1; D call uncertain. The length of the CDR3 is 13 residues. Germline V gene sequence: CDR1 SGHRS, CDR2 YFSETQ. V was clipped by 4 bases and J by 1 base, with 8 bases between them.

The genes are TRBV19 and TRBJ1-4; unclear D gene. V lost 7 bases, J lost 8 bases, and 14 bases lay in between. Germline assignment: CDR1 LNHDA and CDR2 SQIVND (reference sequence). CDR3 length: 13 residues. The CDR3 DNA is TGTGCCAGTACCAACTACCCGGGAGAAAAACTGTTTTTT. Its translation is CASTNYPGEKLFF.

The chain is built from TRBV4-2 and TRBJ1-1; 10 bases are shared with TRBD1. The CDR3 sequence is 17 residues long. Losses at the gene ends were 0 bases for V and 3 bases for J; bases not matched to a gene: 7. Germline CDR1 is LGHNA and CDR2 is YNFKEQ. The CDR3 loop is CASSQDLVGTGDTEAFF. In DNA form, the CDR3 reads TGTGCCAGCAGCCAAGATCTAGTAGGGACAGGGGACACTGAAGCTTTCTTT.